A single sample gave rise to the 26 T cell receptor beta chains below, sequenced in a study of control samples from healthy donors and cancer patients. The assay was immunoSEQ multiplex PCR, and TCRdb's table has in-frame clones only and misses some. The sample records about 130,000 clones, roughly 92% being singletons. The sample was blood. Receptor source: a young man in good health.

The chain is built from TRBV3-1 (or the pseudogene TRBV3-2) and TRBJ2-3; no firm D call. From germline, CDR1 is LGHDT and CDR2 YNNKEL (reference sequence). This CDR3 is 18 amino acids long. Trimming stripped 6 bases from V and 0 bases from J, with 22 bases between. CDR3 nucleotides: TGTGCCAGCAGACCATCGTCCGACCTAGTGACTAGCACAGATACGCAGTATTTT. Its translation: CASRPSSDLVTSTDTQYF.

The chain employs TRBV10-3 and TRBJ1-3; 7 bases align to TRBD1. CDR3 length: 15 residues. J was trimmed by 3 bases and V by 6 bases; bases with no gene match: 8. CDR1 is ENHRY, CDR2 SYGVKD, per germline. This CDR3 reads CAISLGTAYGNTIYF. DNA for the CDR3: TGTGCCATCAGCTTAGGGACAGCTTATGGAAACACCATATATTTT.

CDR3 nucleotides: TGTGCCAGCAACACGGCCGGGACCTTGCGTGAGCAGTTCTTC. Its translation is CASNTAGTLREQFF. V and J are TRBV5-6 and TRBJ2-1, with D perhaps TRBD1 or TRBD2 (5 bases each). Trimming left V 6 bases short and J 9 bases short, with 19 bases between. The germline gives CDR1 SGHDT, CDR2 YYEEEE. The CDR3 extends over 14 amino acids.

The J gene is TRBJ2-2, the V gene TRBV9, with D possibly TRBD1 on 6 matching bases. Germline lookup yields CDR1 SGDLS and CDR2 YYNGEE. Trimming pared 5 bases from V and 1 base from J, leaving 6 bases between. CDR3 length: 13 residues. In DNA form, the CDR3 reads TGTGCCAGCAGGACAGGGAACACCGGGGAGCTGTTTTTT. Its protein is CASRTGNTGELFF.

The V call is TRBV18, the J call TRBJ2-3, with 9 bases lining up with TRBD2. The CDR3 runs to 16 residues. Unmatched junction bases numbered 6, after V lost 3 bases and J lost 2 bases. Germline CDR1 and CDR2: KGHSH and LQKENI. This CDR3 reads CASSPALAGITDTQYF. CDR3 DNA: TGTGCCAGCTCACCGGCTCTAGCGGGGATCACAGATACGCAGTATTTT.

The gene calls are TRBV28 and TRBJ2-7, with 9 bases fitting TRBD1. The trim removed 4 bases at V and 3 bases at J, leaving 7 bases unmatched. The CDR3 sequence is 15 residues long. In germline, CDR1 is MDHEN, CDR2 SYDVKM. CDR3 amino acids: CASSSLGTGSYEQYF. The CDR3 region has the DNA TGTGCCAGCAGTTCCCTAGGGACAGGGAGCTACGAGCAGTACTTC.

As DNA, the CDR3 is TGTGCCAGCAGCCCAGTCGCACAAGAGACCCAGTACTTC. Translation gives CASSPVAQETQYF. This chain joins TRBV9 and TRBJ2-5; D gene uncertain. In germline, CDR1 is SGDLS, CDR2 YYNGEE. CDR3 size: 13 residues. Trimming left V 4 bases short and J 2 bases short, with 9 bases between. The variable domain in full, completed from reference TRBV9 and TRBJ2-5, reads DSGVTQTPKHLITATGQRVTLRCSPRSGDLSVYWYQQSLDQGLQFLIQYYNGEERAKGNILERFSAQQFPDLHSELNLSSLELGDSALYFCASSPVAQETQYFGPGTRLLVL.

The gene calls are TRBV13 and TRBJ1-4; the match to TRBD1 covers 9 bases. Germline-derived CDR1 and CDR2 are PRHDT and FYEKMQ (reference sequence). The V segment lost 5 bases and the J segment 7 bases; nucleotides outside the gene matches: 5. The CDR3 covers 14 residues. The CDR3 here is CASSLRTGVEKLFF. The CDR3 DNA is TGTGCCAGCAGCCTTAGGACAGGGGTTGAAAAACTGTTTTTT.

As for this clone: An end of the junction does not agree with germline; a read error may underlie this. V is TRBV30 and J is TRBJ1-2; the D is unclear. The CDR3 runs 11 residues. Germline CDR1 is GTSNPN and CDR2 is SVGIG (reference sequence). The CDR3 DNA is TGCATCGGACGGATTGACTATGGCTACACCTTC. Its translation: CIGRIDYGYTF.

V usage is TRBV5-6 and J usage is TRBJ1-1, with 12 nucleotides matching TRBD1. The CDR3 covers 17 residues. The germline V gene has CDR1 SGHDT and CDR2 YYEEEE. Trimming at V came to 0 bases and at J to 5 bases, leaving 8 bases not matched to a gene. CDR3 sequence reads: CASSLAGTGGWRTEAFF. CDR3 sequence (DNA): TGTGCCAGCAGCTTGGCCGGGACAGGGGGCTGGAGGACTGAAGCTTTCTTT. The whole variable domain, remainder taken from reference TRBV5-6 and TRBJ1-1, is DAGVTQSPTHLIKTRGQQVTLRCSPKSGHDTVSWYQQALGQGPQFIFQYYEEEERQRGNFPDRFSGHQFPNYSSELNVNALLLGDSALYLCASSLAGTGGWRTEAFFGQGTRLTVV.

The chain links TRBV4-1 to TRBJ2-5; 9 nucleotides line up with TRBD2. The trim removed 1 base at V and 5 bases at J, leaving 8 bases unmatched. Germline values: CDR1 MGHRA, CDR2 YSYEKL. This CDR3 has 16 residues. The CDR3 DNA sequence: TGCGCCAGCAGCCAAGCTAGCGGGGAACCAGGGGAGACCCAGTACTTC. Its protein product is CASSQASGEPGETQYF.

V is TRBV19 and J is TRBJ2-7, with D perhaps TRBD1 (6 bases). The length of the CDR3 is 15 residues. V was cut by 3 bases and J by 3 bases, with 15 bases left in between. Per the germline V gene, CDR1 is LNHDA and CDR2 is SQIVND (reference sequence). DNA for the CDR3: TGTGCCAGTAGTATGCCAAAACAGGGAGACTACGAGCAGTACTTC. Translation: CASSMPKQGDYEQYF.

J is TRBJ2-3 and V is TRBV2; D is unresolved. Trimming removed 8 bases at V and 3 bases at J, with 9 bases between. This CDR3 has 12 residues. Per germline, CDR1 SNHLY and CDR2 FYNNEI. For the CDR3, the DNA is TGTGCCAGCTCCCGCACGACAGATACGCAGTATTTT. Protein: CASSRTTDTQYF. The variable domain in full, with the rest retrieved from reference TRBV2 and TRBJ2-3, is EPEVTQTPSHQVTQMGQEVILRCVPISNHLYFYWYRQILGQKVEFLVSFYNNEISEKSEIFDDQFSVERPDGSNFTLKIRSTKLEDSAMYFCASSRTTDTQYFGPGTRLTVL.

The rearrangement joins TRBV5-6 to TRBJ1-1; TRBD1 is a possible D gene (5 bases). Trimming took 3 bases from V and 1 from J, leaving 13 bases between them. The length of the CDR3 is 15 residues. Germline V gene sequence: CDR1 SGHDT, CDR2 YYEEEE. The CDR3: CASSSRGTGNTEAFF. The CDR3 DNA reads as TGTGCCAGCAGCTCGAGGGGCACAGGGAACACTGAAGCTTTCTTT.

The chain uses TRBV6-5 and TRBJ1-5; 7 bases map to TRBD1. The trim removed 6 bases at V and 3 bases at J, leaving 5 bases unmatched. This CDR3 contains 14 residues. Germline V gene lookup returns CDR1 MNHEY and CDR2 SVGAGI. CDR3 residues: CASSPRGDNQPQHF. The CDR3 region has the DNA TGTGCCAGCAGCCCCAGGGGGGACAATCAGCCCCAGCATTTT.

The genes are TRBV6-2 or TRBV6-3 and TRBJ1-2, with TRBD1 as a possible D gene (5 bases). Trimming took 2 bases from V and 4 from J, leaving 11 bases between them. Germline CDR1 is MNHEY and CDR2 is SVGEGT. This CDR3 is 14 amino acids long. The CDR3 nucleotides are TGTGCCAGCAGTTACGTCCAGGGTGCCTATGGCTACACCTTC. Translation: CASSYVQGAYGYTF.

The chain employs TRBV5-1 and TRBJ2-3; TRBD2 matches 7 bases. CDR3 length: 15 residues. Germline-derived CDR1 and CDR2 are SGHRS and YFSETQ. The J segment lost 0 bases and the V segment lost 4 bases, leaving 5 bases of the junction unmatched. Here the CDR3 DNA reads TGCGCCAGCAGCCTAGCGGACCTAAGCACAGATACGCAGTATTTT. It yields the protein CASSLADLSTDTQYF.

The chain links TRBV6-5 to TRBJ1-2; 8 nucleotides match TRBD1. This CDR3 has 15 residues. Germline loops: CDR1 MNHEY, CDR2 SVGAGI. J was trimmed by 1 base and V by 6 bases; bases with no gene match: 7. CDR3 region: CASRPPGQVNYGYTF. CDR3 nucleotides: TGTGCCAGCAGGCCGCCGGGACAGGTTAACTATGGCTACACCTTC.

The V and J genes are TRBV9 and TRBJ1-4; maybe TRBD1 (6 bases). Germline CDR1 SGDLS, CDR2 YYNGEE. The V end lost 3 bases, the J end lost 4 bases, and 13 bases lay between the germline ends. The CDR3 sequence is 15 residues long. The CDR3 DNA is TGTGCCAGCAGCGGAAGGGGGGCTTTTAATGAAAAACTGTTTTTT. It is translated as CASSGRGAFNEKLFF.

The genes are TRBV6-5 and TRBJ1-5; D gene unclear. The CDR3 runs 15 residues. The V gene lost 0 bases and the J gene lost 2 bases, with 8 bases spanning the gap. CDR1 and CDR2 from the germline V gene are MNHEY and SVGAGI. CDR3 nucleotide sequence: TGTGCCAGCAGTTACTCCCGAGGAGGCAATCAGCCCCAGCATTTT. This codes for CASSYSRGGNQPQHF.

The CDR3 protein is CASSLGQGNYEQYF. CDR3 nucleotides: TGCGCCAGCAGCTTGGGACAGGGAAACTACGAGCAGTACTTC. The chain uses TRBV5-1 and TRBJ2-7; 7 nucleotides match TRBD1. With 0 bases clipped from V and 3 bases from J, the junction kept 3 bases outside the gene matches. This CDR3 is built from 14 residues. The germline CDR1 and CDR2 sequences are SGHRS and YFSETQ.

The chain employs TRBV6-5 and TRBJ2-2; 8 nucleotides line up with TRBD2. Trimming cost V 7 bases and J 0 bases; bases outside gene matches: 4. The CDR3 is 15 residues long. Germline CDR1 reads MNHEY; CDR2 reads SVGAGI. In nucleotides, the CDR3 is TGTGCCAGCAATCGGGGGGGTCCGAACACCGGGGAGCTGTTTTTT. The encoded protein is CASNRGGPNTGELFF.

The table lists this clone with a count of one. This chain connects TRBV9 to TRBJ2-2; 10 positions match TRBD2. V shed 3 bases, J shed 5 bases, and the junction held 4 bases outside the gene matches. Germline loops: CDR1 SGDLS, CDR2 YYNGEE. The CDR3 loop spans 15 amino acids. As DNA, the CDR3 is TGTGCCAGCAGCGGGGGACTAGCGCGGACCGGGGAGCTGTTTTTT. Translating gives CASSGGLARTGELFF.

This clone was picked up a small number of times. The CDR3 DNA follows: TGTGCCAGCAGCCCCCGCCCGGGGGACTACGAGCAGTACTTC. This encodes CASSPRPGDYEQYF. The genes are TRBV7-3 and TRBJ2-7, with D perhaps TRBD2 (6 bases). Trimming cost V 5 bases and J 3 bases, with 14 bases left between them. The germline CDR1 and CDR2 sequences are SGHTA and FQGTGA. The CDR3 spans 14 residues.

This clone was observed a single time. This chain links TRBV2 with TRBJ2-2; no reliable D call. V lost 7 bases and J 1 base, leaving 7 bases between the germline ends. Per the germline V gene, CDR1 is SNHLY and CDR2 is FYNNEI. This CDR3 is 13 amino acids long. CDR3 in amino acids: CASNSKNTGELFF. CDR3 bases: TGTGCCAGCAACTCGAAGAACACCGGGGAGCTGTTTTTT.

This chain connects TRBV6-6 to TRBJ1-2; 11 nucleotides line up with TRBD1. Trimming took 7 bases from V and 6 from J; bases not matched to a gene: 7. The CDR3 spans 14 residues. Germline values: CDR1 MNHNY, CDR2 SVGAGI (reference sequence). CDR3 sequence reads: CASMPGQGDHGYTF. The CDR3 nucleotides read TGTGCCAGCATGCCGGGACAGGGGGATCATGGCTACACCTTC.